This entry lists 18 T cell receptor beta chains sequenced from one sample in a study of T-cell memory formation after mild COVID-19. Using its own MiXCR run on the 5' RACE reads, TCRdb lists one record per CDR3 protein. The repertoire consists of approximately 450,000 distinct CDR3 sequences, with 15% to 20% occurring once and the leading ten covering over 9%. The material sequenced was PBMCs or a T cell subset sorted from them (not recorded which). These TCRs come from an adult woman who had mild COVID-19 (a few samples of this study predate the infection). Cell type and time point are not known.

This rearrangement joins TRBV4-1 to TRBJ1-2; 7 bases line up with TRBD1. Unmatched junction bases numbered 6, after V lost 2 bases and J lost 6 bases. CDR1 MGHRA and CDR2 YSYEKL come from the germline V gene. This CDR3 region has 14 residues. The CDR3 sequence: CASSQKGAVHGYTF. As DNA, the CDR3 is TGCGCCAGCAGCCAAAAGGGGGCTGTGCATGGCTACACCTTC.

This clonotype was seen a handful of times. This chain connects TRBV27 to TRBJ2-3; 12 positions match TRBD2. J gave up 4 bases and V 4 bases, and 6 bases lay outside the gene matches. CDR3 size: 16 residues. Germline-derived CDR1 and CDR2 are MNHEY and SMNVEV (reference sequence). The CDR3: CASSSLLAGGADTQYF. In nucleotides, the CDR3 is TGTGCCAGCAGTTCCCTACTAGCGGGGGGAGCAGATACGCAGTATTTT.

A few counts support this clonotype. The chain uses TRBV7-2 and TRBJ2-1; perhaps TRBD1 as D (6 bases). The V gene lost 4 bases and the J gene lost 5 bases, with 15 bases spanning the gap. The CDR3 length is 15 residues. The V gene's germline CDR1 is SGHTA and CDR2 FQGNSA. The CDR3 protein is CASSSTGLPNNEQFF. For the CDR3, the DNA is TGTGCCAGCAGCTCCACAGGGCTACCCAACAATGAGCAGTTCTTC.

This clonotype appeared a few times. The gene calls are TRBV5-1 and TRBJ1-2; possibly TRBD1 for D (5 bases). Germline loops: CDR1 SGHRS, CDR2 YFSETQ. The CDR3 totals 16 residues. V was clipped by 4 bases and J by 4 bases, with 20 bases between them. The CDR3 here is CASSPTGPDDPYGYTF. CDR3 in DNA: TGCGCCAGCAGCCCTACGGGGCCCGACGACCCCTATGGCTACACCTTC.

The chain is built from TRBV7-9 and TRBJ2-2, with 7 bases fitting TRBD2. This CDR3 has 15 residues. Germline CDR1 and CDR2: SEHNR and FQNEAQ (reference sequence). The V segment lost 4 bases and the J segment 7 bases; nucleotides outside the gene matches: 9. CDR3 coding DNA: TGTGCCAGCAGCTCCTTCCGAGCGGGAATCGGGGAGCTGTTTTTT. Translated: CASSSFRAGIGELFF.

This clonotype was observed a handful of times. The V call is TRBV20-1, the J call TRBJ2-7, with D possibly TRBD1 on 5 matching bases. Between the trimmed V and J ends, which lost 6 bases and 3 bases, there was a span of 18 bases. The CDR3 runs 14 residues. CDR1 and CDR2 (germline): DFQATT, SNEGSKA (reference sequence). Here the CDR3 DNA reads TGCAGTGCGATTTTGGTAGGGGCCTACTACGAGCAGTACTTC. It is translated as CSAILVGAYYEQYF.

The V call is TRBV9, the J call TRBJ2-3; D tentatively fits TRBD1 or TRBD2 (5 bases each). CDR1 SGDLS and CDR2 YYNGEE come from the germline V gene. The CDR3 is 17 amino acids. The V and J ends lost 0 bases and 3 bases respectively, with 17 bases between them. CDR3 DNA sequence: TGTGCCAGCAGCGTAGCTGGGGGTCAGATAAGAACAGATACGCAGTATTTT. Encoded protein: CASSVAGGQIRTDTQYF.

This chain links TRBV13 with TRBJ2-5, with 11 bases aligning to TRBD2. Germline V gene data show CDR1 as PRHDT and CDR2 as FYEKMQ (reference sequence). The CDR3 runs 15 residues. The V segment lost 5 bases and the J segment 4 bases; nucleotides outside the gene matches: 6. The CDR3 sequence is CASSKLAGEGETQYF. CDR3 DNA sequence: TGTGCCAGCAGCAAACTAGCGGGAGAAGGAGAGACCCAGTACTTC. Combining the CDR3 with reference TRBV13 and TRBJ2-5 gives the whole variable domain AAGVIQSPRHLIKEKRETATLKCYPIPRHDTVYWYQQGPGQDPQFLISFYEKMQSDKGSIPDRFSAQQFSDYHSELNMSSLELGDSALYFCASSKLAGEGETQYFGPGTRLLVL.

The CDR3 DNA reads TGTGCCAGCAGTGACGGGCCACAAAGGTTTCGAGGCTACACCTTC. Its translation: CASSDGPQRFRGYTF. The chain uses TRBV6-1 and TRBJ1-2; no clear D gene. V was trimmed by 3 bases and J by 8 bases, leaving 19 bases between them. This CDR3 contains 15 residues. Germline loops: CDR1 MNHNS, CDR2 SASEGT.

This clonotype was seen a few times. The chain carries TRBV18 and TRBJ2-1; maybe TRBD2 (5 bases). From germline, CDR1 is KGHSH and CDR2 LQKENI. This CDR3 contains 16 residues. V was shortened by 3 bases and J by 3 bases, with 15 bases between the two germline ends. CDR3 sequence: CASSPRSSGDYNEQFF. DNA of the CDR3: TGTGCCAGCTCACCCCGGTCCAGCGGAGACTACAATGAGCAGTTCTTC. Filled out from reference TRBV18 and TRBJ2-1, the complete variable domain reads NAGVMQNPRHLVRRRGQEARLRCSPMKGHSHVYWYRQLPEEGLKFMVYLQKENIIDESGMPKERFSAEFPKEGPSILRIQQVVRGDSAAYFCASSPRSSGDYNEQFFGPGTRLTVL.

The gene calls are TRBV10-3 and TRBJ1-6; possibly TRBD1 for D (6 bases). This CDR3 comprises 18 residues. Germline V lookup: CDR1 ENHRY, CDR2 SYGVKD. Between the trimmed V and J ends, which lost 2 bases and 5 bases, there was a span of 19 bases. The CDR3 DNA follows: TGTGCCATCAGTGAGCCTCGACCCGGAGGACAGAATAATTCACCCCTCCACTTT. Its protein product is CAISEPRPGGQNNSPLHF.

The chain couples TRBV6-2 or TRBV6-3 to TRBJ1-5; 7 bases align to TRBD1. Germline V CDR1 and CDR2: MNHEY, SVGEGT. This CDR3 has 14 amino acids. J lost 5 bases, V lost 6 bases, and 7 bases had no gene match. The CDR3 spells CASSADRVYQPQHF. Here the CDR3 DNA reads TGTGCCAGCAGCGCCGACAGGGTCTATCAGCCCCAGCATTTT.

This clonotype was picked up a small number of times. The V and J genes are TRBV11-1 and TRBJ2-3; D not resolved. The V end lost 5 bases, the J end lost 1 base, and 16 bases lay between the germline ends. CDR1 and CDR2 (germline): SGHAT, FQDESV (reference sequence). This CDR3 is built from 16 residues. CDR3 bases: TGTGCCAGCAGCGGGCAGCGCGGTACCCGCACAGATACGCAGTATTTT. It codes for CASSGQRGTRTDTQYF.

This clonotype has a handful of counts. V gene TRBV11-1 combines with J gene TRBJ2-5; TRBD2 aligns across 8 bases. The J segment lost 5 bases and the V segment lost 5 bases, leaving 4 bases of the junction unmatched. The CDR3 is 13 amino acids. CDR1 and CDR2 (germline): SGHAT, FQDESV (reference sequence). This CDR3 reads CASSQAGAETQYF. The CDR3 DNA is TGTGCCAGCAGCCAAGCGGGAGCGGAGACCCAGTACTTC.

This clonotype was seen more than once but under ten times. The chain employs TRBV6-2 or TRBV6-3 and TRBJ2-7, with 7 bases matching TRBD2. The CDR3 is made up of 9 amino acids. Germline CDR1 reads MNHEY; CDR2 reads SVGEGT. The junction had 2 bases not matched to a gene; V was cut back by 11 bases and J by 7 bases. Written as DNA, the CDR3 is TGTGCCGCCGGGGGGGAGCAGTACTTC. Its translation: CAAGGEQYF.

Comments on this clonotype: A junction boundary mismatches the germline segment, possibly from a read error. V usage is TRBV7-9 and J usage is TRBJ2-1, with TRBD2 identical over 13 bases. Germline CDR1 SEHNR, CDR2 FQNEAQ (reference sequence). The CDR3 has 17 amino acids. CDR3 in DNA: TGTGACAGCAGCCCACAAGCCGGACTAGCGGGAGTCAATGAGCAGTTCTTC. Its translation is CDSSPQAGLAGVNEQFF.

This clonotype was counted only a few times. The V call is TRBV12-3 or TRBV12-4, the J call TRBJ2-1; 10 bases line up with TRBD2. The V gene end was trimmed by 0 bases and the J gene end by 9 bases; junction bases not matched to a gene: 5. The CDR3 loop spans 15 amino acids. CDR3 in DNA: TGTGCCAGCAGTTTAGCGTCTAGCGGGAGCCCTGAGCAGTTCTTC. Translating it yields CASSLASSGSPEQFF.

This chain uses TRBV20-1 with TRBJ2-7, with 9 nucleotides matching TRBD2. Germline CDR1 and CDR2: DFQATT and SNEGSKA (reference sequence). The CDR3 loop spans 13 amino acids. With 1 base clipped from V and 7 bases from J, the junction kept 5 bases outside the gene matches. The CDR3 spells CSARVAGVGEQYF. The CDR3 DNA follows: TGCAGTGCTAGAGTAGCGGGAGTAGGTGAGCAGTACTTC.